This is a list of T cell receptor beta chains from one sample in a study of regulatory T cells in long-lasting Graves disease. TCRdb ran MiXCR on the multiplex PCR reads and lists one entry per CDR3 protein. The sample has hundreds of thousands of distinct CDR3 sequences, 16% seen once. These data also formed part of another study, on T cells in Graves' hyperthyroidism and ophthalmopathy.

Material: peripheral blood mononuclear cells (PBMCs), obtained at new diagnosis, from a patient treated with antithyroid drugs. Every receptor here comes from a woman aged 25 to 39 with Graves disease. The conserved cysteine and the conserved F or W are not part of the CDR3 here.

j_call v_call cdr3_aa
TRBJ1-5 TRBV28 ASHGQGESSNQPQH
TRBJ2-1 TRBV19 ASSMRSSGSHRDNEQF
TRBJ1-2 TRBV2 ASTFGQLSDGYT
TRBJ2-2 TRBV7-2 ASSATSWYTGELF
TRBJ2-7 TRBV7-2 ASSFGDVFSYEQY
TRBJ2-2 TRBV20-1 SASSLAGTGELF
TRBJ2-5 TRBV9 ASSVATQETQY
TRBJ2-1 TRBV13 ASSLSAGYNEQF
TRBJ2-4 TRBV28 ASSFPTATLAKNIQY
TRBJ2-1 TRBV11-1 ASVPTSGSINEQF
TRBJ1-5 TRBV4-1 ASSQDEGEQPQH
TRBJ1-4 TRBV3-1 ASSQEGKLF
TRBJ2-7 TRBV27 ASSLSYRGHYEQY
TRBJ1-1 TRBV20-1 SARSIGGWNTEAF
TRBJ1-6 TRBV28 ASSFAAGLGSNSPLH
TRBJ1-2 TRBV29-1 SVDRENYGYT
TRBJ1-2 TRBV7-9 ASSRTSYGYT
TRBJ2-7 TRBV6-1 ASRTLGDVYEQY
TRBJ2-6 TRBV5-1 ASMGPGANVLT
TRBJ2-3 TRBV2 ASRLTGGTDTQY
TRBJ2-2 TRBV10-1 ASSAHLTGELF
TRBJ1-2 TRBV27 ASSWTGDVYGYT
TRBJ1-2 TRBV7-9 ASSFATAGRGYT
TRBJ2-5 TRBV7-9 ASSLKRGQY
TRBJ2-7 TRBV4-1 ASSQNRRDRDHEQY
TRBJ2-7 TRBV7-9 ASSLTGYEQY
TRBJ2-7 TRBV11-1 ASSGRASYEQY